Following are 15 T cell receptor beta chains from one sample sequenced in a study of T-cell memory formation after mild COVID-19. TCRdb itself ran the 5' RACE reads through MiXCR, one entry per CDR3 protein. The table lists some 300,000 distinct CDR3 sequences, 20% to 25% of them singletons. Material: PBMCs or a T cell subset sorted from them (not recorded which). These receptors were taken from a man younger than 30 who had mild COVID-19 (a few samples of this study predate the infection). Cell type and time point are not known.

The chain joins TRBV7-3 to TRBJ2-3; the D is unclear. The V gene's germline CDR1 is SGHTA and CDR2 FQGTGA. V was trimmed by 4 bases and J by 4 bases, leaving 12 bases between them. The CDR3 has 14 amino acids. The chain's CDR3 is CASSSTRVADTQYF. The CDR3 DNA reads as TGTGCCAGCAGCTCCACCCGGGTCGCAGATACGCAGTATTTT.

The sample holds a few counts of this clonotype. V and J are TRBV23-1 and TRBJ1-2, with 7 nucleotides matching TRBD1. TRBV23-1 is reported as an ORF; its role is uncertain. Unmatched junction bases numbered 7, after V lost 6 bases and J lost 0 bases. The length of the CDR3 is 15 residues. The CDR3 spells CASRPGQATNYGYTF. The CDR3 nucleotides are TGCGCCAGCAGACCCGGACAGGCGACTAACTATGGCTACACCTTC.

The chain has TRBV7-2 and TRBJ2-1, with 13 bases lining up with TRBD2. J lost 0 bases, V lost 4 bases, and 6 bases had no gene match. This CDR3 contains 18 residues. Germline-derived CDR1 and CDR2 are SGHTA and FQGNSA. The DNA for the CDR3 is TGTGCCAGCAGCTCTAGGACTAGCGGGGGCAGCTCCTACAATGAGCAGTTCTTC. Translating it yields CASSSRTSGGSSYNEQFF.

In its sample, this clonotype was seen a few times. The CDR3 bases are TGTGCCAGCAGACGGACAGGGAGTAGCAATCAGCCCCAGCATTTT. Translation gives CASRRTGSSNQPQHF. This chain uses TRBV12-3 or TRBV12-4 with TRBJ1-5; the match to TRBD1 covers 8 bases. J gave up 0 bases and V 6 bases, and 4 bases lay outside the gene matches. The CDR3 totals 15 residues.

The V gene is TRBV7-9, the J gene TRBJ2-7; 7 bases are shared with TRBD1. The length of the CDR3 is 14 residues. Germline-derived CDR1 and CDR2 are SEHNR and FQNEAQ (reference sequence). The junction had 10 bases not matched to a gene; V was cut back by 4 bases and J by 7 bases. The CDR3 region has the DNA TGTGCCAGCAGCTCCTTGACAGGGTCAGGGGAGCAGTACGTC. It codes for CASSSLTGSGEQYV.

The chain employs TRBV29-1 and TRBJ1-5, with D unclear. The CDR3 is 13 amino acids. Germline lookup yields CDR1 SQVTM and CDR2 ANQGSEA. The V gene lost 4 bases and the J gene lost 6 bases, with 13 bases spanning the gap. CDR3 in amino acids: CSVVGQQGQPQHF. CDR3 bases: TGCAGCGTTGTTGGCCAGCAAGGTCAGCCCCAGCATTTT.

The chain joins TRBV2 to TRBJ2-3; D uncertain. Per the germline V gene, CDR1 is SNHLY and CDR2 is FYNNEI. Trimming removed 5 bases from V and 0 bases from J, with 18 bases in between. This CDR3 is 17 amino acids long. The CDR3 region is CASSPFIEVLSTDTQYF. In DNA, the CDR3 is TGTGCCAGCAGTCCCTTTATCGAAGTATTGAGCACAGATACGCAGTATTTT.

The rearrangement links TRBV7-9 to TRBJ1-4, with TRBD1 matching over 7 bases. The CDR3 spans 14 residues. In germline, CDR1 is SEHNR, CDR2 FQNEAQ (reference sequence). The J segment lost 6 bases and the V segment lost 5 bases, leaving 6 bases of the junction unmatched. CDR3 loop: CASSPWGQHEKLFF. For the CDR3, the DNA is TGTGCCAGCAGCCCTTGGGGACAGCATGAAAAACTGTTTTTT.

Only a few counts were recorded for this clonotype. The V call is TRBV7-9, the J call TRBJ1-1, with D hard to call. Trimming removed 5 bases at V and 1 base at J, with 8 bases between. Germline values: CDR1 SEHNR, CDR2 FQNEAQ (reference sequence). The CDR3 is 13 residues long. The CDR3 loop is CASSRAGNTEAFF. The CDR3 DNA follows: TGTGCCAGCAGCCGGGCGGGGAACACTGAAGCTTTCTTT.

This clonotype occurred a few times. The chain links TRBV12-3 or TRBV12-4 to TRBJ2-7; 9 nucleotides agree with TRBD2. This CDR3 has 14 amino acids. The V gene end was trimmed by 3 bases and the J gene end by 3 bases; junction bases not matched to a gene: 3. CDR3 in DNA: TGTGCCAGCAGTTTGGCGGGGGGGATCTACGAGCAGTACTTC. This codes for CASSLAGGIYEQYF.

This rearrangement joins TRBV7-9 to TRBJ2-7; D perhaps matches TRBD1 (6 bases). Germline V gene data show CDR1 as SEHNR and CDR2 as FQNEAQ (reference sequence). The CDR3 runs to 14 residues. V gave up 5 bases and J gave up 3 bases, with 14 bases separating them. DNA for the CDR3: TGTGCCAGCAGCCCGTCGACAGGACTCTACGAGCAGTACTTC. It encodes CASSPSTGLYEQYF.

This chain connects TRBV7-8 to TRBJ2-5; the match to TRBD2 covers 10 bases. J gave up 7 bases and V 1 base, and 6 bases lay outside the gene matches. The CDR3 is 15 residues long. Germline V CDR1 and CDR2: SGHVS, FQNEAQ. The CDR3 sequence is CASSLEAGGHGTQYF. The CDR3 DNA is TGTGCCAGCAGCTTAGAAGCGGGGGGGCACGGGACCCAGTACTTC.

V usage is TRBV24-1 and J usage is TRBJ2-2, with D perhaps matching TRBD1 (5 bases). Looked up from germline, CDR1 is KGHDR and CDR2 is SFDVKD. Trimming shortened V by 6 bases and J by 0 bases, and 7 bases separated the two germline ends. This CDR3 region has 14 residues. The CDR3 sequence is CATSPGSNTGELFF. CDR3 coding DNA: TGTGCCACCAGTCCAGGGTCGAACACCGGGGAGCTGTTTTTT.

The genes are TRBV20-1 and TRBJ1-2; D is unresolved. Germline V gives CDR1 DFQATT, CDR2 SNEGSKA (reference sequence). V lost 0 bases, J lost 4 bases, and 6 bases lay in between. This CDR3 has 12 residues. The CDR3 spells CSARDLAYGYTF. The CDR3 DNA reads as TGCAGTGCTAGAGATCTGGCCTATGGCTACACCTTC.

This clonotype was seen only a few times. The chain joins TRBV12-3 or TRBV12-4 to TRBJ1-1; 8 bases map to TRBD1. Trimming cost V 6 bases and J 6 bases; bases outside gene matches: 6. This CDR3 comprises 13 residues. The CDR3 sequence: CASSWTGSAEAFF. The CDR3 DNA reads as TGTGCCAGCAGCTGGACAGGGAGTGCTGAAGCTTTCTTT.